Below are 27 T cell receptor beta chains sequenced from a single sample in a study of T cells in Graves' hyperthyroidism and ophthalmopathy. Amplification yielded TCR beta CDR3 regions, with RNA transcripts as the source. RT-PCR in the first round (using the HTBI primer set) targeted the TCR CDR3. TCRdb ran MiXCR on the multiplex PCR reads and lists one entry per CDR3 protein. The sample has 500,000 to 800,000 distinct CDR3 sequences; 45% are singletons. The sequenced material came from peripheral blood or thyroid tissue (not recorded which). The source is an adult man with Graves' disease, either hyperthyroidism or ophthalmopathy (not recorded which).

This clonotype was counted ten times or more. V is TRBV29-1 and J is TRBJ1-3, with D unresolved. The V gene lost 3 bases and the J gene lost 0 bases, with 3 bases spanning the gap. This CDR3 comprises 12 residues. Germline V CDR1 and CDR2: SQVTM, ANQGSEA. The CDR3 bases are TGCAGCGTTGAGCGCTCTGGAAACACCATATATTTT. Its protein is CSVERSGNTIYF.

As to this clonotype: A much larger clone lies a single base off, so this may be a read error. This chain connects TRBV20-1 to TRBJ2-7; D is uncertain. V lost 2 bases, J lost 2 bases, and 4 bases lay in between. The length of the CDR3 is 11 residues. The V gene's germline CDR1 is DFQATT and CDR2 SNEGSKA (reference sequence). The CDR3 bases are TGCAGTGCTAGAAGGGCCTACGAGCAGTACTTC. Encoded protein: CSARRAYEQYF.

Details on this clonotype: One junction end disagrees with the germline gene, perhaps due to a read error. The chain recombines TRBV7-2 with TRBJ2-5; TRBD1 aligns across 9 bases. There are 17 residues in the CDR3. Germline CDR1 is SGHTA and CDR2 is FQGNSA. CDR3 nucleotide sequence: TGTGCCAGCAGCTTAGATCGCGGGACAGGGAAACAAGAGACCCAGCACTTC. It encodes CASSLDRGTGKQETQHF.

This sequence joins TRBV10-3 and TRBJ2-5; 7 bases match TRBD1. The V gene's germline CDR1 is ENHRY and CDR2 SYGVKD. J gave up 5 bases and V 5 bases, and 11 bases lay outside the gene matches. The length of the CDR3 is 15 residues. The CDR3 bases are TGTGCCATCAGTTTGGGTAGGGGGCGAGGGGAGACCCAGTACTTC. Its translation is CAISLGRGRGETQYF.

The chain carries TRBV29-1 and TRBJ1-2; a weak D match, TRBD1 (5 bases). Trimming left V 4 bases short and J 0 bases short, with 9 bases between. Germline V gene lookup returns CDR1 SQVTM and CDR2 ANQGSEA. This CDR3 comprises 13 residues. The CDR3 nucleotides read TGCAGCGTTGGGGGCACCACTAACTATGGCTACACCTTC. This translates into CSVGGTTNYGYTF.

The rearrangement links TRBV20-1 to TRBJ1-6, with a weak D call TRBD1 (6 bases). Trimming shortened V by 0 bases and J by 11 bases, and 20 bases separated the two germline ends. The CDR3 length is 16 residues. Germline assignment: CDR1 DFQATT and CDR2 SNEGSKA (reference sequence). CDR3 nucleotide sequence: TGCAGTGCTAGAGATATGGGGGGGGCAGGTGGAGCACCCCTCCACTTT. Translated, it gives CSARDMGGAGGAPLHF.

V is TRBV7-2 and J is TRBJ2-5; 7 bases match TRBD1. Germline lookup yields CDR1 SGHTA and CDR2 FQGNSA. The CDR3 loop spans 14 amino acids. The trim removed 5 bases at V and 5 bases at J, leaving 8 bases unmatched. The CDR3 DNA is TGTGCCAGCAGCCCATCAGCAGGGGGTGAGACCCAGTACTTC. It yields the protein CASSPSAGGETQYF.

This chain links TRBV2 with TRBJ2-5, with 13 bases matching TRBD2. V shed 6 bases and J 2 bases; nucleotides not matched to a gene: 6. Germline V gene data show CDR1 as SNHLY and CDR2 as FYNNEI. This CDR3 has 16 residues. The CDR3 reads CASSPGTSGKQETQYF. In DNA form, the CDR3 reads TGTGCCAGCAGCCCCGGGACTAGCGGGAAACAAGAGACCCAGTACTTC.

This sequence joins TRBV6-5 and TRBJ2-7, with 9 bases lining up with TRBD1. The germline CDR1 and CDR2 sequences are MNHEY and SVGAGI. This CDR3 spans 13 amino acids. The J segment lost 6 bases and the V segment lost 9 bases, leaving 9 bases of the junction unmatched. The CDR3 nucleotides read TGTGCCAGTCGAAACAGGGGGCGCGGCGAGCAGTACTTC. It is translated as CASRNRGRGEQYF.

This clonotype was found a few times. The CDR3 nucleotides are TGTGCCAGCAGCTTGGGGGGTTTGCATGGCTACACCTTC. Its protein is CASSLGGLHGYTF. The chain recombines TRBV7-9 with TRBJ1-2; TRBD1 might be the D (5 bases). CDR3 length equals 13 residues. V lost 3 bases and J lost 6, with 11 bases in between. Germline CDR1 reads SEHNR; CDR2 reads FQNEAQ (reference sequence).

The chain has TRBV20-1 and TRBJ1-4, with no clear D. The germline V gene encodes CDR1 DFQATT and CDR2 SNEGSKA (reference sequence). The germline V and J ends were trimmed by 3 bases and 0 bases, with 14 bases remaining between them. The CDR3 extends over 16 amino acids. The CDR3 loop is CSARKEPRATNEKLFF. The CDR3 bases are TGCAGTGCTAGGAAGGAGCCAAGAGCAACTAATGAAAAACTGTTTTTT.

This clonotype was picked up a small number of times. The chain has TRBV9 and TRBJ1-3, with a tentative D call TRBD1 (5 bases). Per the germline V gene, CDR1 is SGDLS and CDR2 is YYNGEE. Trimming took 7 bases from V and 0 from J, leaving 14 bases between them. The CDR3 has 15 amino acids. This CDR3 reads CASLKTESSGNTIYF. CDR3 coding DNA: TGTGCCAGCCTTAAGACAGAGAGCTCTGGAAACACCATATATTTT.

The table lists this clonotype with a few counts. The CDR3 nucleotides read TGTGCCAGCAGCCAAAGGGCTCCGGGAACTGAAGCTTTCTTT. It encodes CASSQRAPGTEAFF. J is TRBJ1-1 and V is TRBV13; D uncertain. The CDR3 is 14 residues long. V lost 5 bases and J 5 bases, leaving 15 bases between the germline ends. The V gene's germline CDR1 is PRHDT and CDR2 FYEKMQ (reference sequence).

In regard to this clonotype: This could be a read error, since a much larger clone is one nucleotide away. The chain recombines TRBV20-1 with TRBJ2-7; perhaps TRBD2 as D (7 bases). The CDR3 sequence is 18 residues long. Trimming stripped 3 bases from V and 9 bases from J, with 33 bases between. Germline V gene lookup returns CDR1 DFQATT and CDR2 SNEGSKA (reference sequence). In DNA, the CDR3 is TGCAGTGCTAGTGCCAGGGGCGAAGCGGGGACCGCTTTGTGGGGGCAGTACTTC. Protein: CSASARGEAGTALWGQYF.

The chain uses TRBV10-3 and TRBJ1-3; TRBD1 might be the D (5 bases). The CDR3 totals 9 residues. CDR1 ENHRY and CDR2 SYGVKD come from the germline V gene. V was cut by 8 bases and J by 11 bases, with 7 bases left in between. The CDR3 is CAIRDAIYF. The CDR3 DNA follows: TGTGCCATCCGGGACGCCATATATTTT.

J is TRBJ1-4 and V is TRBV6-1; D may be TRBD1 (5 bases). Germline V CDR1 and CDR2: MNHNS, SASEGT. The V end lost 4 bases, the J end lost 7 bases, and 13 bases lay between the germline ends. The CDR3 contains 14 residues. The CDR3 spells CASSAGTGTEKLFF. The DNA of the CDR3 is TGTGCCAGCAGTGCAGGGACGGGGACTGAAAAACTGTTTTTT.

This clonotype was observed at least ten times. The chain is built from TRBV15 and TRBJ1-2; 7 positions agree with TRBD1. Germline CDR1 and CDR2: LNHNV and YYDKDF (reference sequence). After removal of 0 bases from V and 8 bases from J, the junction contained 9 bases not matched to a gene. The CDR3 has 15 amino acids. The CDR3 DNA is TGTGCCACCAGCAGAGATCGATCCGGGACAGACGGCTACACCTTC. This sequence encodes CATSRDRSGTDGYTF.

This clonotype was recorded at least ten times. The chain carries TRBV10-3 and TRBJ1-1; 7 bases map to TRBD1. This CDR3 has 12 amino acids. Germline CDR1 and CDR2: ENHRY and SYGVKD. Losses at the gene ends were 7 bases for V and 7 bases for J; bases not matched to a gene: 6. The CDR3: CAIKRDSGEAFF. The CDR3, as DNA: TGTGCCATCAAACGGGACAGCGGTGAAGCTTTCTTT.

The J gene is TRBJ1-1, the V gene TRBV20-1; D gene ambiguous. Trimming shortened V by 7 bases and J by 5 bases, and 11 bases separated the two germline ends. CDR1 DFQATT and CDR2 SNEGSKA come from the germline V gene (reference sequence). This CDR3 region has 11 residues. The CDR3 protein is CSESYGTEAFF. The CDR3 DNA sequence: TGCAGTGAGAGTTATGGGACTGAAGCTTTCTTT.

This chain uses TRBV12-3 or TRBV12-4 with TRBJ2-7; TRBD1 or TRBD2 may be the D gene (5 bases each). V was pared by 5 bases and J by 0 bases, with 8 bases between. This CDR3 comprises 13 residues. CDR3: CASSGDGSYEQYF. The CDR3 DNA is TGTGCCAGCAGTGGGGACGGCTCCTACGAGCAGTACTTC.

This clonotype was found many times. The chain is built from TRBV24-1 and TRBJ1-1; tentative D call: TRBD1 (5 bases). Per germline, CDR1 KGHDR and CDR2 SFDVKD. Trimming left V 5 bases short and J 3 bases short, with 9 bases between. The CDR3 is made up of 13 amino acids. The chain's CDR3 is CATSVSGYTEAFF. In DNA, the CDR3 is TGTGCCACCAGTGTTTCAGGGTACACTGAAGCTTTCTTT.

The CDR3 spells CAWSTGSSNYGYTF. Written as DNA, the CDR3 is TGTGCCTGGAGTACAGGGAGTTCTAACTATGGCTACACCTTC. The genes are TRBV7-3 and TRBJ1-2; maybe TRBD1 (6 bases). The CDR3 loop spans 14 amino acids. V was cut by 11 bases and J by 0 bases, with 16 bases left in between. Germline assignment: CDR1 SGHTA and CDR2 FQGTGA. Full variable domain (rest looked up from reference TRBV7-3 and TRBJ1-2): GAGVSQTPSNKVTEKGKYVELRCDPISGHTALYWYRQSLGQGPEFLIYFQGTGAADDSGLPNDRFFAVRPEGSVSTLKIQRTERGDSAVYLCAWSTGSSNYGYTFGSGTRLTVV.

This clonotype was picked up many times. The chain couples TRBV29-1 to TRBJ1-2; perhaps TRBD1 as D (5 bases). Per the germline V gene, CDR1 is SQVTM and CDR2 is ANQGSEA. V was clipped by 7 bases and J by 2 bases, with 20 bases between them. CDR3 length: 15 amino acids. The CDR3 here is CSGVPSGGSNYGYTF. CDR3 sequence (DNA): TGCAGCGGTGTCCCTTCTGGGGGAAGCAACTATGGCTACACCTTC.

This clonotype was counted only a few times. CDR3 coding DNA: TGTGCCAGCAGTGAAGCTGGGGTTCTCAATCAGCCCCAGCATTTT. Amino acids: CASSEAGVLNQPQHF. The rearrangement links TRBV2 to TRBJ1-5; D gene uncertain. Germline-derived CDR1 and CDR2 are SNHLY and FYNNEI. This CDR3 spans 15 amino acids. V gave up 0 bases and J gave up 3 bases, with 9 bases separating them.

The chain combines TRBV11-2 with TRBJ2-7; weak D call: TRBD2 (5 bases). The germline gives CDR1 SGHAT, CDR2 FQNNGV. V lost 5 bases to trimming and J lost 4 bases, with 15 bases between them. This CDR3 is 14 amino acids long. The CDR3 DNA sequence: TGTGCCAGCAGCCAAGTCCCCGGGGTATACGAGCAGTACTTC. Amino acids: CASSQVPGVYEQYF.

The gene calls are TRBV15 and TRBJ1-5; D call uncertain. V was clipped by 5 bases and J by 0 bases, with 17 bases between them. CDR1 LNHNV and CDR2 YYDKDF come from the germline V gene (reference sequence). The CDR3 extends over 17 amino acids. This chain's CDR3 is CATSPPGNSDSNQPQHF. The DNA for the CDR3 is TGTGCCACCAGCCCCCCGGGGAACAGCGATAGCAATCAGCCCCAGCATTTT.

The chain employs TRBV7-6 and TRBJ2-7; TRBD1 matches 11 bases. The V segment lost 6 bases and the J segment 5 bases; nucleotides outside the gene matches: 9. This CDR3 comprises 15 residues. Germline CDR1 and CDR2: SGHVS and FNYEAQ. The chain's CDR3 is CASSEAGTGGNEQYF. The CDR3 nucleotides are TGTGCCAGCAGTGAAGCCGGGACAGGGGGAAACGAGCAGTACTTC.